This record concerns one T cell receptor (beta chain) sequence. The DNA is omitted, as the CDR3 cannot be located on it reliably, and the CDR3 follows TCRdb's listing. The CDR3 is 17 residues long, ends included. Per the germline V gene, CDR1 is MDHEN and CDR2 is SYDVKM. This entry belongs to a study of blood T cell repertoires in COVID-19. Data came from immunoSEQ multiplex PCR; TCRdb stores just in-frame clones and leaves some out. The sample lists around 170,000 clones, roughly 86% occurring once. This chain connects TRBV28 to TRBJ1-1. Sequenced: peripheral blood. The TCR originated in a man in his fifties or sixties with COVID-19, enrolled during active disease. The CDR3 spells CASRPHFGPGGRVEAFF.